A selection of T cell receptor beta chains follows, all from one sample in a study of T cell responses to AZD1222 COVID-19 vaccine. The protocol was immunoSEQ multiplex PCR, while the TCRdb copy is restricted to in-frame clones and leaves out a portion. The table records 150,000 or so clones, around 91% of them present only once. The sample in question was peripheral blood, obtained on day 0 of AZD1222 vaccination. All receptors come from an adult in good health. CDR3s include the opening cysteine and the closing phenylalanine or tryptophan. Each record gives: clone size, J gene, D gene, V gene, CDR3 DNA, CDR3 protein. A D gene is named only where the DNA matches it firmly. For some rows the clone size is stated as once, few or many, or as a class when expanded; others skip it.

>-|TRBJ1-4|-|TRBV4-3
TGCGCCAGCCGGAGCGAACAGGTGACTAATGAAAAACTGTTTTTT
CASRSEQVTNEKLFF
>-|TRBJ2-5|-|TRBV18
TGTGCCAGCTCACCTAGAATAGGGACCCAGTACTTC
CASSPRIGTQYF
>-|TRBJ2-1|-|TRBV12-3/TRBV12-4
TGTGCCAGCAACTCGCCAGGGAATGAGCAGTTCTTC
CASNSPGNEQFF
>once|TRBJ2-1|TRBD2|TRBV10-3
TGTGCCATCAGTGGGGGACTAGACCCAAGGGAGCAGTTCTTC
CAISGGLDPREQFF
>-|TRBJ2-3|-|TRBV19
TGTGCCAGTAGTGTCGGGGCTACCGGTGTGGATACGCAGTATTTT
CASSVGATGVDTQYF
>-|TRBJ1-2|-|TRBV4-2
TGTGCCAGCAGCCAAGAGGTAGGGAGCTATGGCTACACCTTC
CASSQEVGSYGYTF
>-|TRBJ1-6|-|TRBV9
TGTGCCAGCAGCTTCGGGGGGACACTTCTCGGGAATTCACCCCTCCACTTT
CASSFGGTLLGNSPLHF
>-|TRBJ1-1|TRBD1|TRBV10-3
TGTGCCATCAGAGACAGGGTTCAGGGTATCAAGAACACTGAAGCTTTCTTT
CAIRDRVQGIKNTEAFF
>-|TRBJ2-7|-|TRBV27
TGTGCCAGCAGAGCCCCCCAGGGTTTTAGGGAGCAGTACTTC
CASRAPQGFREQYF
>-|TRBJ2-7|TRBD1|TRBV28
TGTGCCAGCATCCATTCGGGACAGGGTTACTACGAGCAGTACTTC
CASIHSGQGYYEQYF
>-|TRBJ1-6|TRBD1|TRBV11-2
TGTGCCAGCAGCCTCCAGACAGGGACTAATTCACCCCTCCACTTT
CASSLQTGTNSPLHF
>-|TRBJ1-2|-|TRBV3-1/TRBV3-2
TGTGCCAGCAGCCCGGAAGCCGCAGGGGAGGCACGTGGCTACACCTTC
CASSPEAAGEARGYTF
>-|TRBJ2-7|-|TRBV7-2
TGTGCCAGCAGCTTTTGGGTACAGGTCGATGAGCAGTACTTC
CASSFWVQVDEQYF
>once|TRBJ2-1|TRBD2|TRBV5-4
TGTGCCAGCAGCTTGGAGGGTAGCGGGAGTTATGAGCAGTTCTTC
CASSLEGSGSYEQFF
>-|TRBJ2-7|-|TRBV28
TGTGCCAGCAGTTTATCCGGAACCGAGCAGTACTTC
CASSLSGTEQYF
>-|TRBJ2-7|-|TRBV7-2
TGTGCCAGCAGACTGGCGGGCTCCTACGAGCAGTACTTC
CASRLAGSYEQYF
>-|TRBJ1-2|-|TRBV20-1
TGCAGTGCTAGTGCTGCGGAGCCCTACGACTATGGCTACACCTTC
CSASAAEPYDYGYTF
>once|TRBJ2-5|-|TRBV7-2
TGTGCCAGCAGCTTTCAACAGGGTTCGGAGACCCAGTACTTC
CASSFQQGSETQYF
>-|TRBJ2-1|-|TRBV7-9
TGTGCCAGCAGTTCCATTCTGGAGAGGACGAGTGAGCAGTTCTTC
CASSSILERTSEQFF
>-|TRBJ2-7|-|TRBV28
TGTGCCAGCCGAGGAGGGGCCCCCTACGAGCAGTACTTC
CASRGGAPYEQYF
>-|TRBJ2-5|-|TRBV7-9
TGTGCCAGCAGCTTAAGGGGAACAGTGCGAGGGACCCAGTACTTC
CASSLRGTVRGTQYF
>-|TRBJ2-6|-|TRBV19
TGTGCCAGTAGTTCCTTATTATCTGGGGCCAACGTCCTGACTTTC
CASSSLLSGANVLTF
>-|TRBJ2-7|-|TRBV28
TGTGCCAGCAGCCAAGGTGGGGGCACCTACGAGCAGTACTTC
CASSQGGGTYEQYF
>-|TRBJ2-3|TRBD2|TRBV7-2
TGTGCCAGCAGCGCCCGACTAGCGGGAGAGGGGGTGACAGATACGCAGTATTTT
CASSARLAGEGVTDTQYF
>-|TRBJ2-2|TRBD1|TRBV4-3
TGCGCCAGCAGCCAAGGACAGGGAGTCGAAACCGGGGAGCTGTTTTTT
CASSQGQGVETGELFF
>-|TRBJ2-1|-|TRBV5-4
TGTGCCAGCAGCTTAGGGGGAGGGCCTTTGGATGAGCAGTTCTTC
CASSLGGGPLDEQFF
>-|TRBJ1-3|-|TRBV28
TGTGCCAGCAGTTTAGGGCGGCACTCTGGAAACACCATATATTTT
CASSLGRHSGNTIYF
>-|TRBJ2-7|-|TRBV7-8
TGTGCCAGCAGCTTAGGTTCGGGCTTTCGCTACGAGCAGTACTTC
CASSLGSGFRYEQYF
>-|TRBJ2-5|TRBD2|TRBV6-5
TGTGCCAGCAGTTCCGCGGGGTGGGAGGGCCGACAGACCCAGTACTTC
CASSSAGWEGRQTQYF
>-|TRBJ2-7|-|TRBV3-1/TRBV3-2
TGTGCCAGCAGCCAAGGGAGGGGGTTGGGGGAGCAGTACTTC
CASSQGRGLGEQYF
>-|TRBJ2-7|TRBD2|TRBV7-2
TGTGCCAGCAGCTCCGGAGCGACTAGCGGAGTAAGGTACGAGCAGTACTTC
CASSSGATSGVRYEQYF
>-|TRBJ2-5|-|TRBV5-6
TGTGCCAGCAGCTTGGGTGGCTGGTCGGGACAAGAGACCCAGTACTTC
CASSLGGWSGQETQYF
>-|TRBJ1-6|-|TRBV27
TGTGCCAGCAGGCCGACCTCGGAGAATTCACCCCTCCACTTT
CASRPTSENSPLHF
>once|TRBJ2-3|-|TRBV25-1
TGTGCCAGCAGTGATACAACTTCTAGCACAGATACGCAGTATTTT
CASSDTTSSTDTQYF
>-|TRBJ2-1|TRBD2|TRBV4-3
TGCGCCAGCAGCCAAGAGCCCCACGGGACTAGCGGTTACAATGAGCAGTTCTTC
CASSQEPHGTSGYNEQFF
>-|TRBJ2-2|-|TRBV19
TGTGCCACTCAACTCCCGAACACCGGGGAGCTGTTTTTT
CATQLPNTGELFF
>-|TRBJ2-7|TRBD1|TRBV6-2/TRBV6-3
TGTGCCAGCAGTTGGGGACAGGGGGTTGACGAGCAGTACTTC
CASSWGQGVDEQYF
>-|TRBJ1-1|-|TRBV2
TGTGCCAGCAGGACCCCCTGGGGGGACGTGAACACTGAAGCTTTCTTT
CASRTPWGDVNTEAFF
>-|TRBJ2-4|TRBD1|TRBV28
TGTGCCAGCAGTGCCCGGGACAGTATAGCCAAAAACATTCAGTACTTC
CASSARDSIAKNIQYF
>-|TRBJ2-1|TRBD2|TRBV7-6
TGTGCCAGCAGCTTAACTAGCGGGGGATACAATGAGCAGTTCTTC
CASSLTSGGYNEQFF
>once|TRBJ2-1|-|TRBV7-2
TGTGCCAGCAGCTTAGGTAATGAGCAGTTCTTC
CASSLGNEQFF
>-|TRBJ2-7|-|TRBV5-1
TGCGCCAGCAGCTTGGAGTATTCGGTTCGAACCCCTTCCTACGAGCAGTACTTC
CASSLEYSVRTPSYEQYF
>-|TRBJ2-5|TRBD2|TRBV9
TGTGCCAGCAGCGTTGGAGCGGGAGGTACTGCCGGAGGGACCCAGTACTTC
CASSVGAGGTAGGTQYF
>-|TRBJ2-7|TRBD2|TRBV14
TGTGCCAGCCGGGGACTATACTCCTACGAGCAGTACTTC
CASRGLYSYEQYF
>-|TRBJ2-7|-|TRBV11-2
TGTGCCAGCAGCGCGACTTACGAGCAGTACTTC
CASSATYEQYF
>-|TRBJ1-3|-|TRBV7-8
TGTGCCAGCAGCTTAGTTTACTCTGGAAACACCATATATTTT
CASSLVYSGNTIYF
>-|TRBJ2-3|TRBD2|TRBV7-2
TGTGCCAGCAGCTTCCGCTCGGGAGGAACAGATACGCAGTATTTT
CASSFRSGGTDTQYF
>-|TRBJ2-7|-|TRBV28
TGTGCCAGCAGACTCCGGGACACAGCCTACGAGCAGTACTTC
CASRLRDTAYEQYF
>-|TRBJ2-5|-|TRBV7-9
TGTGCCAGCAGACAAGTAGGGCTGGAGACCCAGTACTTC
CASRQVGLETQYF